These T cell receptor beta chains were read from a single sample in a study of control samples from healthy donors and cancer patients. Profiling relied on immunoSEQ multiplex PCR, and the TCRdb table lists in-frame clones only, not all of them. The sample lists approximately 110,000 clones, roughly 92% occurring once. The source material was blood. These receptors originate from a woman aged 18-30 years in good health. Each CDR3 is given with its conserved first and last residue. The D gene is left open where the match is weak. Not every row has a clone size; where given, it reads once, few, many or a size class.

V gene	D gene	clone size	J gene	CDR3 protein	CDR3 DNA
TRBV18	TRBD2	few	TRBJ2-7	CASSPPSGRVSYEQYF	TGTGCCAGCTCACCGCCGAGCGGGAGGGTATCCTACGAGCAGTACTTC
TRBV7-9	TRBD2	NA	TRBJ2-3	CASTRTSGGLPTDTQYF	TGTGCCAGCACCCGGACTAGCGGGGGTCTACCCACAGATACGCAGTATTTT
TRBV5-8	NA	NA	TRBJ1-2	CASSLRGAQGYTF	TGTGCCAGCAGCTTGAGGGGGGCTCAGGGCTACACCTTC
TRBV9	TRBD2	NA	TRBJ2-5	CASSVGGNSGGEETQYF	TGTGCCAGCAGCGTAGGAGGCAATAGCGGGGGGGAAGAGACCCAGTACTTC
TRBV7-2	TRBD2	NA	TRBJ2-3	CASSLGGGTQYF	TGTGCCAGCAGCTTAGGGGGGGGTACGCAGTATTTT
TRBV28	TRBD1	NA	TRBJ1-1	CASRAWTGGMNTEAFF	TGTGCCAGCAGGGCCTGGACAGGGGGCATGAACACTGAAGCTTTCTTT
TRBV28	TRBD1	once	TRBJ1-1	CASSPMGQAMNTEAFF	TGTGCCAGCAGTCCCATGGGACAGGCTATGAACACTGAAGCTTTCTTT
TRBV7-8	NA	NA	TRBJ2-1	CASSLGDYRPYNEQFF	TGTGCCAGCAGCTTAGGAGACTATAGACCCTACAATGAGCAGTTCTTC
TRBV28	NA	NA	TRBJ2-7	CASSSAGVAGPSYEQYF	TGTGCCAGCAGCTCCGCTGGTGTGGCGGGACCTTCCTACGAGCAGTACTTC
TRBV5-4	TRBD2	NA	TRBJ2-7	CASSSTMGLANYEQYF	TGTGCCAGCAGCTCAACCATGGGACTAGCGAACTACGAGCAGTACTTC
TRBV7-2	NA	NA	TRBJ2-2	CASRVPGHLAGELFF	TGTGCCAGCAGAGTACCGGGGCATCTAGCCGGGGAGCTGTTTTTT
TRBV5-5	NA	once	TRBJ1-5	CASSLSSNQPQHF	TGTGCCAGCAGCCTGAGTAGCAATCAGCCCCAGCATTTT
TRBV11-2	TRBD2	NA	TRBJ2-1	CASSPTSGSFYEQFF	TGTGCCAGCAGCCCGACTAGCGGGAGTTTCTATGAGCAGTTCTTC